This TCR beta chain was captured in a study of blood T cell repertoires in COVID-19. For the study at large: Samples came from the United States, Italy and Spain, spanning acute and convalescent COVID-19. PBMCs, B-cell-depleted T cells, or T cells provided the cDNA or gDNA that made up the material.

Per the original data handling: Using reference gene primer amplification, nucleated cell counts were estimated. Clones were read by immunoSEQ multiplex PCR, and TCRdb kept only the in-frame ones, dropping some. V and J calls plus clone size are reproduced from that table; the DNA served to infer D and trimming. This sample has 110,000 or so clones, with about 83% found just once. Between the trimmed V and J ends, which lost 3 bases and 0 bases, there was a span of 6 bases. The CDR3 totals 15 residues. Germline loops: CDR1 LNHDA, CDR2 SQIVND (reference sequence). Material for sequencing was peripheral blood. The chain has TRBV19 and TRBJ2-6, with D uncertain. The source is a woman in her 50s with acute or convalescent COVID-19. CDR3 sequence reads: CASSISPSGANVLTF. In DNA, the CDR3 is TGTGCCAGTAGTATTAGCCCCTCTGGGGCCAACGTCCTGACTTTC.